This paragraph covers one T cell receptor (beta chain) sequence. This sample stems from a study of T cells in Graves' hyperthyroidism and ophthalmopathy. At the level of the study: Peripheral blood was obtained at initial diagnosis, preceding any treatment.

Germline CDR1 reads SGHDT; CDR2 reads YYEEEE. The CDR3 has 15 amino acids. Between the trimmed V and J ends, which lost 0 bases and 0 bases, there was a span of 7 bases. Exclusion followed for patients with uncontrolled infection, other autoimmune disease, pregnancy or lactation. Diagnoses rested on clinical symptoms, serum thyroxine and TRAb, thyroid ultrasound and orbital computed tomography. More than 8 ml fresh peripheral blood yielded the PBMCs. Researchers took RNA transcripts and amplified the TCR beta CDR3 regions from them. HTBI primers were employed in a first-round RT-PCR of the TCR CDR3. TCRdb recomputed calls from the multiplex PCR reads with MiXCR, one row per CDR3 protein. The repertoire holds around 620,000 distinct CDR3 sequences, with about 16% as singletons.

The chain employs TRBV5-6 and TRBJ1-5; no firm D call. The sequence was obtained from a woman in her 30s with Graves' hyperthyroidism. Sample: blood. The CDR3 region is CASSLDYYSNQPQHF. CDR3 sequence (DNA): TGTGCCAGCAGCTTGGATTATTATAGCAATCAGCCCCAGCATTTT.